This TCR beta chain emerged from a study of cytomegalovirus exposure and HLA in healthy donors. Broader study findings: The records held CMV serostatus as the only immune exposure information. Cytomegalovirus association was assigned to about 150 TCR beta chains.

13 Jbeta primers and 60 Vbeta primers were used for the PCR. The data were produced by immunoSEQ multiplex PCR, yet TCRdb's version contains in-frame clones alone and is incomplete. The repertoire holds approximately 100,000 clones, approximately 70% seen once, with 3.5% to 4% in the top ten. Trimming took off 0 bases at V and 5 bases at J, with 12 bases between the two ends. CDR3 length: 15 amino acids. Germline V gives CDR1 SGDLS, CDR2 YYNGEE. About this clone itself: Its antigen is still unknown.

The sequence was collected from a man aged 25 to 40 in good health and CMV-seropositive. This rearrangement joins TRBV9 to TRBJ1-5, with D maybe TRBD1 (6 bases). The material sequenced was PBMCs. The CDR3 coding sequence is TGTGCCAGCAGCGTAGGTTTAGGGGGTTATCAGCCCCAGCATTTT. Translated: CASSVGLGGYQPQHF.